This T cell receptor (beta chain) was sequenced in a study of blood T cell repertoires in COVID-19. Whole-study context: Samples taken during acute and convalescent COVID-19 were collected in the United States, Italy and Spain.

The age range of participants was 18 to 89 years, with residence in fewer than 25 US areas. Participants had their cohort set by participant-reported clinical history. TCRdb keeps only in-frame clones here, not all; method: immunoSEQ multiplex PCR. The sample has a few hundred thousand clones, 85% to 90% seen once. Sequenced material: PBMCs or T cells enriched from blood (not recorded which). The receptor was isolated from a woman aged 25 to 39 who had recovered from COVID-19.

CDR3 amino acids: CASSLAPGQGVHEQYF. The CDR3 coding sequence is TGCGCCAGCAGCTTGGCCCCTGGACAGGGCGTCCACGAGCAGTACTTC. This chain uses TRBV5-1 with TRBJ2-7; 8 bases map to TRBD1. V lost 0 bases, J lost 5 bases, and 10 bases stayed unmatched. The CDR3 loop spans 16 amino acids. Germline assignment: CDR1 SGHRS and CDR2 YFSETQ.